This TCR beta chain came from a study of T cells after yellow fever vaccination. Whole-study findings and limits: It was the secondary response that reached its peak faster, day 5 versus 15, but it was weaker.

The trim removed 0 bases at V and 8 bases at J, leaving 10 bases unmatched. The CDR3 runs 17 residues. Germline V gene data show CDR1 as MRHNA and CDR2 as SNTAGT. MiXCR was run by TCRdb on the 5' RACE reads, yielding one entry per CDR3 protein. The sample records 150,000 to 200,000 distinct CDR3 sequences, about 10% being singletons. This clonotype was seen a few times. Its antigen is currently unknown. This TCR came from a young man who received the YFV17D yellow fever vaccine. The chain combines TRBV6-4 with TRBJ1-2; 12 nucleotides align to TRBD1. The specimen was CD8+ T cells sorted from PBMCs, collected 15 days after the yellow fever booster vaccination. The CDR3 region is CASSDSQWGQGAQGYTF. The DNA of the CDR3 is TGTGCCAGCAGTGACTCGCAGTGGGGACAGGGGGCCCAAGGCTACACCTTC.